Listed here is a single TCR beta chain. The data stem from a study of blood T cell repertoires in COVID-19. At the level of the study: Sites across the United States, Italy and Spain contributed samples from acute and convalescent COVID-19. T cells, B-cell-depleted T cells, or PBMCs supplied cDNA or gDNA.

This CDR3 is built from 15 residues. The germline gives CDR1 SGHTA, CDR2 FQGTGA. The germline V and J ends were trimmed by 2 bases and 4 bases, with 15 bases remaining between them. Ages ranged from about 18 to 89 years, with residence in some 25 US areas. Participant-reported clinical history was the basis for cohort assignment. TCRdb keeps only in-frame clones here, not all; method: immunoSEQ multiplex PCR. The sample holds fewer than 300,000 clones, around 90% seen once. This TCR was sampled from a woman between 40 and 50 years old with acute COVID-19. This rearrangement joins TRBV7-3 to TRBJ2-7; maybe TRBD1 (6 bases). The sample was PBMCs or T cells enriched from blood (not recorded which). CDR3 nucleotide sequence: TGTGCCAGCAGCTTAGGGCAGGGGCCCACTTACGAGCAGTACTTC. Its translation is CASSLGQGPTYEQYF.